These T cell receptor beta chains were read from a single sample in a study of shared clonotypes between healthy human individuals. Assay: immunoSEQ multiplex PCR; the TCRdb copy retains only in-frame clones and omits some. The table includes 550,000 to 750,000 clones, about 91% detected once. Material for sequencing was naive CD8+ T cells sorted from blood. Receptors were obtained from a man in his thirties or forties in good health. The CDR3 runs from the conserved cysteine through the conserved F or W. The D gene is left open where the match is weak. Part of the rows lack a size; the others show once, few, many or a class for expanded clones.

TRBD2	TRBV14	NA	TRBJ2-7	CASSLGLAGAPGYEQYF	TGTGCCAGCAGCCTCGGACTAGCGGGAGCCCCAGGCTACGAGCAGTACTTC
NA	TRBV29-1	NA	TRBJ2-7	CSVEIQGLASYEQYF	TGCAGCGTTGAAATCCAGGGGCTAGCTTCCTACGAGCAGTACTTC
NA	TRBV19	many	TRBJ2-2	CASREGTNTGELFF	TGTGCCAGTCGAGAGGGAACGAACACCGGGGAGCTGTTTTTT
TRBD1	TRBV4-2	NA	TRBJ1-1	CASSQETGKNTEAFF	TGTGCCAGCAGCCAAGAGACAGGGAAGAACACTGAAGCTTTCTTT
NA	TRBV27	NA	TRBJ2-7	CASSPAGGSSYEQYF	TGTGCCAGCAGTCCGGCCGGTGGAAGTTCCTACGAGCAGTACTTC
NA	TRBV11-2	NA	TRBJ2-1	CASSPLDKEQFF	TGTGCCAGCAGCCCACTTGATAAGGAGCAGTTCTTC
NA	TRBV25-1	NA	TRBJ1-1	CASSGPGLEAFF	TGTGCCAGCAGTGGTCCGGGCCTTGAAGCTTTCTTT
NA	TRBV19	once	TRBJ2-2	CASSTETTPFTRKNTGELFF	TGTGCCAGTAGTACGGAGACAACTCCCTTCACACGCAAAAACACCGGGGAGCTGTTTTTT
TRBD2	TRBV7-9	NA	TRBJ2-4	CASSPLAGRGYF	TGTGCCAGCAGCCCACTAGCGGGACGTGGGTACTTC
TRBD1	TRBV27	NA	TRBJ2-3	CASSPLQAGGTDTQYF	TGTGCCAGCAGTCCTCTGCAGGCAGGGGGAACAGATACGCAGTATTTT
NA	TRBV6-6	NA	TRBJ2-7	CASTPGAILYEQYF	TGTGCCAGCACCCCAGGGGCAATCCTCTACGAGCAGTACTTC
TRBD1	TRBV7-9	NA	TRBJ2-7	CASSNYRDRRSYEQYF	TGTGCCAGCAGCAACTATAGGGACAGGAGATCCTACGAGCAGTACTTC
NA	TRBV7-9	few	TRBJ2-1	CASSPGVEQFF	TGTGCCAGCAGCCCAGGGGTTGAGCAGTTCTTC
TRBD2	TRBV10-1	NA	TRBJ2-3	CASQLAGADTQYF	TGCGCCAGTCAACTAGCGGGAGCAGATACGCAGTATTTT
NA	TRBV5-8	NA	TRBJ1-1	CASSHAWGTEAFF	TGTGCCAGCAGCCATGCCTGGGGCACTGAAGCTTTCTTT